This T cell receptor beta chain was captured in a study of blood T cells in healthy people across ages. PCR was performed a second time for about 7 to 11 cycles using a sample-barcoded 5' primer and a J-beta primer mix. Template switching added a 12-random-nucleotide identifier to every cDNA molecule. In TCRdb, the 5' RACE reads were re-called with MiXCR into one record per CDR3 protein. The table has 1.5 million to 2 million distinct CDR3 sequences, roughly 28% seen once; the top ten hold 7.7%. This clonotype has just a few counts. Deletions cut 7 bases from V and 0 bases from J, with 13 bases between. The CDR3 extends over 14 amino acids. Germline lookup yields CDR1 MDHEN and CDR2 SYDVKM.

The sequence was collected from a woman in her thirties in good health. The gene calls are TRBV28 and TRBJ2-7; TRBD2 might be the D (6 bases). Sequenced: blood. CDR3 coding DNA: TGTGCCAGCACCTACGGCGGGACCTCCTACGAGCAGTACTTC. It yields the protein CASTYGGTSYEQYF. The whole variable domain, filled in from reference TRBV28 and TRBJ2-7, reads DVKVTQSSRYLVKRTGEKVFLECVQDMDHENMFWYRQDPGLGLRLIYFSYDVKMKEKGDIPEGYSVSREKKERFSLILESASTNQTSMYLCASTYGGTSYEQYFGPGTRLTVT.